The T cell receptor (beta chain) under discussion was sequenced for a study of T cell repertoires in cytomegalovirus infection. This CDR3 has 17 amino acids. V lost 2 bases and J 0 bases, leaving 12 bases between the germline ends. Germline loops: CDR1 SGHKS, CDR2 YYEKEE (reference sequence). Each CDR3 protein is one row after TCRdb ran MiXCR on the reads. Of 480,000 or so distinct CDR3 sequences detected, around 10% appear once; the ten largest clones hold 9.5% to 13%. Specimen: PBMCs. This chain links TRBV5-5 with TRBJ2-6, with D hard to call. The TCR originated in a human donor in good health (CMV status not recorded). Some clones in this sample may be carry-over from other donors' samples. This chain's CDR3 is CASSFGRILSGANVLTF. The CDR3 DNA sequence: TGTGCCAGCAGCTTTGGTCGGATTCTCTCTGGGGCCAACGTCCTGACTTTC.